The 11 T cell receptor beta chains in this list originate from one sample, sequenced in a study of regulatory T cells in long-lasting Graves disease. Arm-PCR with iRepertoire HTBI primers amplified the CDR3 regions for these TCR beta libraries. TCRdb recomputed calls from the multiplex PCR reads with MiXCR, one row per CDR3 protein. The sample lists 350,000 to 450,000 distinct CDR3 sequences, about 15% seen once, with roughly 7.7% in the top ten. Time point meaning: newly diagnosed GD, antithyroid drugs for less than 3 months. TCR sequences were obtained from RNA taken from PBMCs. These sequences were also reported in another study, on T cells in Graves' hyperthyroidism and ophthalmopathy.

The sample in question was peripheral blood mononuclear cells (PBMCs), obtained at new diagnosis, from a patient treated with antithyroid drugs. All receptors come from a woman in her thirties or forties with Graves disease.

This clonotype was found many times. The chain uses TRBV6-2 or TRBV6-3 and TRBJ2-7; possible D gene TRBD1, 6 bases. The CDR3 is made up of 14 amino acids. Germline V gene sequence: CDR1 MNHEY, CDR2 SVGEGT. The germline V and J ends were trimmed by 2 bases and 6 bases, with 14 bases remaining between them. CDR3 in amino acids: CASSYVQGSGEQYF. The DNA of the CDR3 is TGTGCCAGCAGTTACGTTCAGGGGTCGGGCGAGCAGTACTTC.

J is TRBJ1-4 and V is TRBV20-1; no firm D call. Per germline, CDR1 DFQATT and CDR2 SNEGSKA (reference sequence). V was trimmed by 0 bases and J by 7 bases, leaving 12 bases between them. CDR3 size: 14 residues. The CDR3 loop reads CSARDWREGEKLFF. Written as DNA, the CDR3 is TGCAGTGCTAGAGATTGGAGGGAAGGTGAAAAACTGTTTTTT.

This clonotype was picked up many times. This sequence joins TRBV12-3 or TRBV12-4 and TRBJ1-1; unclear D gene. V dropped 6 bases and J dropped 0 bases, with 11 bases sitting between them. The CDR3 consists of 14 residues. CDR3 in DNA: TGTGCCAGCAGGGTTCCGGGGATGAACACTGAAGCTTTCTTT. Residues: CASRVPGMNTEAFF.

This clonotype occurred many times. The rearrangement joins TRBV7-9 to TRBJ2-2; D uncertain. Germline lookup yields CDR1 SEHNR and CDR2 FQNEAQ (reference sequence). The CDR3 sequence is 17 residues long. Trimming cost V 1 base and J 7 bases, with 19 bases left between them. The CDR3 here is CASSLGALSASSGELFF. Written as DNA, the CDR3 is TGTGCCAGCAGCTTAGGGGCCCTATCGGCGTCAAGCGGGGAGCTGTTTTTT.

Only a few counts were recorded for this clonotype. This chain connects TRBV14 to TRBJ1-2; D ambiguous. CDR3 length equals 17 residues. The germline V and J ends were trimmed by 3 bases and 4 bases, with 21 bases remaining between them. Germline V gene sequence: CDR1 SGHDN, CDR2 FVKESK. The CDR3 reads CASSQTTKDPRPYGYTF. The CDR3 DNA sequence: TGTGCCAGCAGCCAGACTACCAAAGATCCCAGGCCCTATGGCTACACCTTC.

This clonotype was seen many times. The chain is built from TRBV6-2 or TRBV6-3 and TRBJ2-1, with D tentatively TRBD2 (5 bases). V dropped 6 bases and J dropped 6 bases, with 12 bases sitting between them. Germline assignment: CDR1 MNHEY and CDR2 SVGEGT. The CDR3 has 13 residues. The DNA of the CDR3 is TGTGCCAGCAGCTCAATCAGCGGCAATGAGCAGTTCTTC. It codes for CASSSISGNEQFF.

This clonotype showed up many times. J is TRBJ2-1 and V is TRBV2, with D possibly being TRBD1 (5 bases). V was trimmed by 7 bases and J by 4 bases, leaving 17 bases between them. Per the germline V gene, CDR1 is SNHLY and CDR2 is FYNNEI. This CDR3 spans 15 amino acids. CDR3: CASNQGIQIYNEQFF. The CDR3 bases are TGTGCCAGCAATCAGGGAATTCAGATTTACAATGAGCAGTTCTTC.

This clonotype was found many times. This chain joins TRBV11-3 and TRBJ2-7, with 7 bases lining up with TRBD2. CDR1 and CDR2 (germline): SGHNT, YENEEA. V gave up 3 bases and J gave up 4 bases; unmatched junction bases: 9. The CDR3 length is 15 residues. The DNA for the CDR3 is TGTGCCAGCAGCTTGCCGGGGAGGGCCAGATACGAGCAGTACTTC. Translation gives CASSLPGRARYEQYF.

The chain combines TRBV10-3 with TRBJ1-3; D unresolved. The CDR3 contains 13 residues. Germline assignment: CDR1 ENHRY and CDR2 SYGVKD. V dropped 8 bases and J dropped 0 bases, with 8 bases sitting between them. The CDR3 coding sequence is TGTGCCATCGAGAATGTCTCTGGAAACACCATATATTTT. Translating it yields CAIENVSGNTIYF.

This clonotype has only a few counts. This may stem from a read error, because a much larger clone lies one nucleotide away. Here the CDR3 omits its conserved ending phenylalanine or tryptophan, so a read error is the likely source. The gene calls are TRBV20-1 and TRBJ2-5, with D maybe TRBD2 (6 bases). V was pared by 3 bases and J by 5 bases, with 13 bases between. Germline CDR1 is DFQATT and CDR2 is SNEGSKA (reference sequence). The CDR3 is 13 residues long. The CDR3 bases are TGCAGTGCTAGTGGGGCCGGAGGGGAGACCCAGTACTCC. This encodes CSASGAGGETQYS.

This clonotype was seen at least ten times. The chain links TRBV6-1 to TRBJ2-1, with 13 bases fitting TRBD2. The germline CDR1 and CDR2 sequences are MNHNS and SASEGT. The CDR3 runs to 14 residues. Trimming cost V 6 bases and J 15 bases; bases outside gene matches: 11. DNA of the CDR3: TGTGCCAGCAGAGTTAACGGACTAGCGGGAGTGTGGTTCTTC. It yields the protein CASRVNGLAGVWFF.